The next 12 T cell receptor beta chains were all read from a single sample in a study of shared clonotypes between healthy human individuals. Produced via immunoSEQ multiplex PCR; TCRdb's table is partial and in-frame only. The sample yields around 1.4 million clones, approximately 98.5% seen once. The specimen was naive CD4+ T cells sorted from blood. Specified subset: CD45RA+ positively selected. The receptor set was obtained from a man in his thirties or forties in good health.

The V gene is TRBV7-9, the J gene TRBJ2-1; D might be TRBD2 (5 bases). The CDR3 is 11 residues long. CDR1 is SEHNR and CDR2 is FQNEAQ in the germline V gene (reference sequence). This chain's CDR3 is CATHPGGEQFF. The CDR3 coding sequence is TGTGCTACCCACCCTGGAGGTGAGCAGTTCTTC.

This clone occurred once. V gene TRBV5-1 combines with J gene TRBJ2-7; TRBD2 aligns across 13 bases. The length of the CDR3 is 19 residues. Germline CDR1 and CDR2: SGHRS and YFSETQ. V lost 4 bases, J lost 1 base, and 14 bases stayed unmatched. The CDR3 sequence: CASSPSPGLAGLGSYEQYF. CDR3 nucleotide sequence: TGCGCCAGCAGCCCGTCACCGGGACTAGCGGGATTGGGGTCCTACGAGCAGTACTTC.

V is TRBV30 and J is TRBJ1-5, with D perhaps TRBD1 (6 bases). V gave up 0 bases and J gave up 7 bases, with 16 bases separating them. The CDR3 totals 15 residues. Germline V gives CDR1 GTSNPN, CDR2 SVGIG (reference sequence). For the CDR3, the DNA is TGTGCCTGGAGTGTTTCCGGGGGCTTTAGACAGCCCCAGCATTTT. This gives the protein CAWSVSGGFRQPQHF.

The gene calls are TRBV4-2 and TRBJ2-7, with 10 bases matching TRBD2. The trim removed 0 bases at V and 4 bases at J, leaving 12 bases unmatched. The CDR3 runs 18 residues. Germline values: CDR1 LGHNA, CDR2 YNFKEQ. The CDR3 bases are TGTGCCAGCAGCCAAGATGGGCTAGCGGGAGTGGGGGCGTACGAGCAGTACTTC. This translates into CASSQDGLAGVGAYEQYF.

The V and J genes are TRBV7-3 and TRBJ2-4, with D perhaps being TRBD1 or TRBD2 (5 bases each). This CDR3 is built from 14 residues. CDR1 is SGHTA, CDR2 FQGTGA, per germline. The germline V and J ends were trimmed by 5 bases and 9 bases, with 17 bases remaining between them. DNA of the CDR3: TGTGCCAGCAGCCCCGGCCTGATTGGGGGCATTCAGTACTTC. It codes for CASSPGLIGGIQYF.

V gene TRBV4-2 combines with J gene TRBJ2-7; a weak D match, TRBD1 (6 bases). The CDR3 contains 15 residues. CDR1 LGHNA and CDR2 YNFKEQ come from the germline V gene. Trimming stripped 1 base from V and 0 bases from J, with 10 bases between. This CDR3 reads CASSQVGTSSYEQYF. In DNA form, the CDR3 reads TGTGCCAGCAGCCAAGTCGGGACATCCTCCTACGAGCAGTACTTC.

This clone has a single count. The J gene is TRBJ1-4, the V gene TRBV5-1; unclear D gene. The V end was cut by 3 bases, the J end by 5 bases, with 8 bases between. CDR1 SGHRS and CDR2 YFSETQ come from the germline V gene. CDR3 size: 13 residues. Written as DNA, the CDR3 is TGCGCCAGCAGCTCCGAAATGAATGAAAAACTGTTTTTT. Its translation: CASSSEMNEKLFF.

This clone is a singleton in its sample. This rearrangement joins TRBV23-1 to TRBJ2-7; a weak D match, TRBD2 (6 bases). TRBV23-1 is placed among ORFs of uncertain function. V dropped 0 bases and J dropped 1 base, with 22 bases sitting between them. The CDR3 totals 19 residues. CDR3 nucleotides: TGCGCCAGCAGTCAATCCACGCTAGGTTCGGCGGGACCTTCCTACGAGCAGTACTTC. Residues: CASSQSTLGSAGPSYEQYF.

A single count supports this clone. CDR3 amino acids: CATAESQVSYEQYF. The CDR3 DNA is TGCGCCACAGCGGAAAGCCAGGTATCCTACGAGCAGTACTTC. The rearrangement uses TRBV10-1 and TRBJ2-7; D is possibly TRBD2 (5 bases). CDR1 is WNHNN and CDR2 is SYGVQD in the germline V gene (reference sequence). Trimming took off 10 bases at V and 1 base at J, with 17 bases between the two ends. The CDR3 runs to 14 residues.

The chain joins TRBV5-5 to TRBJ2-7; 9 bases map to TRBD1. V lost 0 bases to trimming and J lost 6 bases; unmatched junction nucleotides: 7. Germline-derived CDR1 and CDR2 are SGHKS and YYEKEE (reference sequence). There are 15 residues in the CDR3. Here the CDR3 reads CASSLEGQGNFEQYF. DNA of the CDR3: TGTGCCAGCAGCTTGGAGGGACAGGGTAATTTCGAGCAGTACTTC. Looking up the rest from reference TRBV5-5 and TRBJ2-7 gives the full variable domain: DAGVTQSPTHLIKTRGQQVTLRCSPISGHKSVSWYQQVLGQGPQFIFQYYEKEERGRGNFPDRFSARQFPNYSSELNVNALLLGDSALYLCASSLEGQGNFEQYFGPGTRLTVT.

The V and J genes are TRBV10-1 and TRBJ2-1; D remains unclear. The CDR3 contains 15 residues. Germline lookup yields CDR1 WNHNN and CDR2 SYGVQD (reference sequence). The V end was cut by 3 bases, the J end by 0 bases, with 9 bases between. The CDR3 loop reads CASSERASSYNEQFF. For the CDR3, the DNA is TGCGCCAGCAGTGAACGGGCTAGCTCCTACAATGAGCAGTTCTTC.

The chain carries TRBV4-1 and TRBJ2-3, with unresolved D. The germline CDR1 and CDR2 sequences are MGHRA and YSYEKL. The CDR3 covers 13 residues. Trimming shortened V by 3 bases and J by 2 bases, and 6 bases separated the two germline ends. CDR3 DNA sequence: TGCGCCAGCAGCCATGTCCTCACAGATACGCAGTATTTT. This codes for CASSHVLTDTQYF.